This T cell receptor beta chain was recovered during a study of PD-1 blockade in mismatch repair-deficient tumors. Whole-study context: Enrolled about 2013-2016, patients had progressing, pretreated mismatch repair-deficient cancers of about a dozen types.

TCRdb's copy holds only in-frame clones and misses some; the assay was immunoSEQ multiplex PCR. Of over 100,000 clones in the sample, around 80% are singletons; the top ten hold approximately 4.7%. With respect to this clone: The antigen remains unidentified.

Study-level points and caveats: After pembrolizumab, tumor-resident clones rose rapidly, then generally contracted before radiologic responses.

Germline V lookup: CDR1 SGHNT, CDR2 YYREEE (reference sequence). The V end was cut by 4 bases, the J end by 5 bases, with 16 bases between. This CDR3 has 15 amino acids. Mismatch repair deficiency was confirmed in all patients, by PCR or immunohistochemistry. A few pembrolizumab responders had their TCRs sequenced. The sequence was collected from an adult with mismatch repair-deficient cancer. This chain connects TRBV5-4 to TRBJ2-1; the D call may be TRBD1 or TRBD2 (5 bases each). The specimen was peripheral blood, collected more than 58 weeks after starting pembrolizumab. The CDR3 DNA reads as TGTGCCAGCAGCCCGACCCTGGGGGAGAACAATGAGCAGTTCTTC. Its protein is CASSPTLGENNEQFF.